This TCR beta chain was identified during a study of T-cell reconstitution after alpha-beta-depleted transplantation in children. This clonotype was observed a handful of times. Unique molecular identifiers tagged the TCRbeta library. Using its own MiXCR run on the PCR reads, TCRdb lists one record per CDR3 protein. The table records 600,000 to 700,000 distinct CDR3 sequences, roughly 13% of them present only once. The V gene's germline CDR1 is SGHRS and CDR2 YFSETQ. V was shortened by 4 bases and J by 0 bases, with 14 bases between the two germline ends. This CDR3 has 16 residues. Sample: PBMCs, taken before TCRalphabeta/CD19-depleted stem cell transplant. The rearrangement uses TRBV5-1 and TRBJ1-3; tentatively, D is TRBD1 (5 bases). The source of this sequence is a girl aged 2 to 10 with congenital amegakaryocytic thrombocytopenia, due to receive a stem cell transplant. CDR3 amino acids: CASSPVTAVSGNTIYF. CDR3 DNA sequence: TGCGCCAGCAGCCCCGTGACAGCGGTCTCTGGAAACACCATATATTTT.